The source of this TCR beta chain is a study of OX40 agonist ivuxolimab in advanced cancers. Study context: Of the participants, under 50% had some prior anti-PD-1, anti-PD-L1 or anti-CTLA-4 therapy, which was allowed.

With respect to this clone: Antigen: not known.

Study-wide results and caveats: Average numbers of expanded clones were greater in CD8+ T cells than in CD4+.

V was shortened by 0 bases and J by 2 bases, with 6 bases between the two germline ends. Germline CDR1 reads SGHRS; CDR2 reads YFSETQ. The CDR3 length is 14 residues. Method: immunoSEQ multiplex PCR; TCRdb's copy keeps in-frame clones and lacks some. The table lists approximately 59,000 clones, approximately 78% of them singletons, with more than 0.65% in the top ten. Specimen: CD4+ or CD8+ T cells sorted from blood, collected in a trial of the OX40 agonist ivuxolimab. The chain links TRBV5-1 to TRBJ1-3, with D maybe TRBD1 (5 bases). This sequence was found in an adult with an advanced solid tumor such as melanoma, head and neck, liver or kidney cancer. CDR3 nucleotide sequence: TGCGCCAGCAGCTTGGCACAGGCTGGAAACACCATATATTTT. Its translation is CASSLAQAGNTIYF.